This TCR beta chain was sequenced during a study of OX40 agonist ivuxolimab in advanced cancers. Study observations and caveats: Dose levels from 0.1 to 3.0 mg/kg saw CD4+ and CD8+ blood T cells expand clonally by week 6.

This clone has a single count. Its antigen remains unidentified. This CDR3 is 14 amino acids long. In germline, CDR1 is SGHNT, CDR2 YYREEE (reference sequence). V shed 0 bases and J shed 5 bases, with 8 bases lying between them. Profiled with immunoSEQ multiplex PCR; TCRdb holds only in-frame clones, not every one. The table records some 64,000 clones, approximately 90% of them present only once. The chain couples TRBV5-4 to TRBJ1-4, with TRBD1 as a possible D gene (5 bases). This clonotype was sampled from an adult with an advanced solid tumor such as melanoma, head and neck, liver or kidney cancer. The sequences come from CD4+ or CD8+ T cells sorted from blood, collected in a trial of the OX40 agonist ivuxolimab. The CDR3 spells CASSLGQTNEKLFF. The CDR3 DNA reads TGTGCCAGCAGCTTGGGACAGACAAATGAAAAACTGTTTTTT.